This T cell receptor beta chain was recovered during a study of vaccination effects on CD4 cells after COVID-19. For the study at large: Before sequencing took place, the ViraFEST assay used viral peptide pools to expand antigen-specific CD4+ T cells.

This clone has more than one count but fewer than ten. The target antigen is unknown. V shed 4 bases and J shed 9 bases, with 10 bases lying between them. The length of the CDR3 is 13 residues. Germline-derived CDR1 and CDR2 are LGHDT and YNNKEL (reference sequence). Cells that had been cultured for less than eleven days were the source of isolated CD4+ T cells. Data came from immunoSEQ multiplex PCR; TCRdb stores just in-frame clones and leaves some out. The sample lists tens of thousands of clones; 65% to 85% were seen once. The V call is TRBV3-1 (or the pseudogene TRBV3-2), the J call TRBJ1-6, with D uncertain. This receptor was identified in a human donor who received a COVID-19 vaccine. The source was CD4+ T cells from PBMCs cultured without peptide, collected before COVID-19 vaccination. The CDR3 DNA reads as TGTGCCAGCAGCCCAAACGATGCTTCACCCCTCCACTTT. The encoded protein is CASSPNDASPLHF.